The sequence of this T cell receptor (beta chain) was determined in a study of shared clonotypes between healthy human individuals. Study-wide results and caveats: In contrast to clonotypes shared by all four donors, non-shared clonotypes had lower generation probabilities.

Assay used: immunoSEQ multiplex PCR; TCRdb lists only in-frame clones, some missing. This sample carries around 2,000,000 clones, about 92% of them seen once, and the ten largest clones take roughly 1.8%. CD45RO-negative, CCR7-selected cells formed the naive CD8 fraction, which excluded terminally differentiated effector memory CD45RA+ cells. A note on this clone: Its antigen is as yet unknown.

V was clipped by 2 bases and J by 5 bases, with 21 bases between them. The CDR3 totals 17 residues. CDR1 MGHDK and CDR2 SYGVNS come from the germline V gene. This clonotype originated in a man aged 18 to 29 in good health. Some clones in this sample may be carry-over from other donors' samples. The chain joins TRBV25-1 to TRBJ1-1, with D unclear. Sequencing used naive CD8+ T cells from PBMCs. The CDR3 is CASSEDNVEEGGTEAFF. In DNA form, the CDR3 reads TGTGCCAGCAGTGAAGATAATGTAGAGGAGGGAGGGACTGAAGCTTTCTTT. Using reference TRBV25-1 and TRBJ1-1 for the parts outside the CDR3, the full variable domain is EADIYQTPRYLVIGTGKKITLECSQTMGHDKMYWYQQDPGMELHLIHYSYGVNSTEKGDLSSESTVSRIRTEHFPLTLESARPSHTSQYLCASSEDNVEEGGTEAFFGQGTRLTVV.